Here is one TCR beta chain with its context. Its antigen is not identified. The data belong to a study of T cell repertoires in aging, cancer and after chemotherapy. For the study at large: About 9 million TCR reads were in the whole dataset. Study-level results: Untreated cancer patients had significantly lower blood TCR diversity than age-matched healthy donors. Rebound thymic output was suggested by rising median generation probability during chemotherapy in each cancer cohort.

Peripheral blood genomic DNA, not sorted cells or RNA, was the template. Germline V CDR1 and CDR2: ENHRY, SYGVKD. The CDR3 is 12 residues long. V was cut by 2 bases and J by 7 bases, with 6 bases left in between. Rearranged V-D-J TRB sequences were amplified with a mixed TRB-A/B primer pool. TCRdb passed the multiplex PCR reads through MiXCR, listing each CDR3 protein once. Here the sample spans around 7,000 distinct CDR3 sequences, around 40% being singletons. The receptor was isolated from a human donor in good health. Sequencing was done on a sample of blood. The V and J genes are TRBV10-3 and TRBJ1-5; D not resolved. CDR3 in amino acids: CAISEPTQPQHF. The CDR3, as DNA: TGTGCCATCAGTGAGCCGACACAGCCCCAGCATTTT.